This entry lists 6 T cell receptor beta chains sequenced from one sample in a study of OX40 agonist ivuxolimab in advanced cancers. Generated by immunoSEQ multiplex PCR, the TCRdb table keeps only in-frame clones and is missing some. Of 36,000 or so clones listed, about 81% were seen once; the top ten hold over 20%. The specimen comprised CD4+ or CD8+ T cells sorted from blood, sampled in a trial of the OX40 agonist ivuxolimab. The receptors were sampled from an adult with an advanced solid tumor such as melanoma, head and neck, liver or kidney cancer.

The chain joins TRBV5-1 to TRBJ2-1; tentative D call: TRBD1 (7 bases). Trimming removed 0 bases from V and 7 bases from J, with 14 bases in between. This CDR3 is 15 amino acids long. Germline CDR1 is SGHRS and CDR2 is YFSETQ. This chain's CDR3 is CASSLGQGRENEQFF. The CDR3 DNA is TGCGCCAGCAGCTTGGGACAGGGTCGGGAGAATGAGCAGTTCTTC.

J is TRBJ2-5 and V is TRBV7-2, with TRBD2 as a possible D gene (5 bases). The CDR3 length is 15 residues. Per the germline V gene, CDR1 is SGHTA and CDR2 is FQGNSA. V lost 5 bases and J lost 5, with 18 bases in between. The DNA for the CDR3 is TGTGCCAGCAGCCATCCCCTGAGGGAACGGGAGACCCAGTACTTC. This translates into CASSHPLRERETQYF.

CDR3 sequence: CASRNRDRAGANVLTF. The CDR3 DNA reads TGTGCCAGTAGGAACCGGGACAGGGCTGGGGCCAACGTCCTGACTTTC. The chain employs TRBV19 and TRBJ2-6; 9 positions match TRBD1. Germline lookup yields CDR1 LNHDA and CDR2 SQIVND (reference sequence). V was pared by 6 bases and J by 2 bases, with 5 bases of the junction left unmatched. CDR3 length equals 16 residues. Variable domain in full (rest from reference TRBV19 and TRBJ2-6): DGGITQSPKYLFRKEGQNVTLSCEQNLNHDAMYWYRQDPGQGLRLIYYSQIVNDFQKGDIAEGYSVSREKKESFPLTVTSAQKNPTAFYLCASRNRDRAGANVLTFGAGSRLTVL.

In DNA form, the CDR3 reads TGTGCCAGCAGCTTACGGCAATTCCTTGAAGCTTTCTTT. Its translation is CASSLRQFLEAFF. The V and J genes are TRBV11-2 and TRBJ1-1; D remains ambiguous. Between the trimmed V and J ends, which lost 2 bases and 7 bases, there was a span of 11 bases. Germline V gene lookup returns CDR1 SGHAT and CDR2 FQNNGV. CDR3 length equals 13 residues.

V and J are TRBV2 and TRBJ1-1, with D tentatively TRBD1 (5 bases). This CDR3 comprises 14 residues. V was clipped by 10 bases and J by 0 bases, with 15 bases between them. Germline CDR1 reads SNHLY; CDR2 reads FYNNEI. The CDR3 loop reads CATMGGGLNTEAFF. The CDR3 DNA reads TGTGCCACCATGGGGGGGGGACTGAACACTGAAGCTTTCTTT.

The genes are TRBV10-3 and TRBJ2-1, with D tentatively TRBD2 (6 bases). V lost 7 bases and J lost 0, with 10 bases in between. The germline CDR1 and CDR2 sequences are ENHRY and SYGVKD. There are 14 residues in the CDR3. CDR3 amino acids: CAIKRESSYNEQFF. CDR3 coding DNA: TGTGCCATCAAACGGGAGAGCTCCTACAATGAGCAGTTCTTC.